The sequence of this T cell receptor beta chain was determined in a study of patients and donors after allogeneic stem cell transplantation. The CDR3 is made up of 16 amino acids. Germline values: CDR1 SGHRS, CDR2 YFSETQ. Losses at the gene ends were 3 bases for V and 8 bases for J; bases not matched to a gene: 15. TCRdb called the RT-PCR reads again in MiXCR, with one record for every CDR3 protein. The table has over 150,000 distinct CDR3 sequences, around 41% seen once. The J gene is TRBJ1-1, the V gene TRBV5-1; 8 nucleotides agree with TRBD1. Sequencing was performed on blood, either unsorted or a sorted T cell fraction (not recorded which). This clonotype was sampled from a human donor who was either an allogeneic HSCT recipient or a stem cell or donor lymphocyte infusion donor (not recorded which). It is not recorded whose cells these are; they may come from a transplant donor. The CDR3 protein is CASSSDRETRLTEAFF. Written as DNA, the CDR3 is TGCGCCAGCAGCTCGGACAGGGAAACCCGTTTGACGGAAGCTTTCTTT. Full variable domain (missing parts from reference TRBV5-1 and TRBJ1-1): KAGVTQTPRYLIKTRGQQVTLSCSPISGHRSVSWYQQTPGQGLQFLFEYFSETQRNKGNFPGRFSGRQFSNSRSEMNVSTLELGDSALYLCASSSDRETRLTEAFFGQGTRLTVV.